Shown below are 17 T cell receptor beta chains from a single sample sequenced in a study of T-cell memory formation after mild COVID-19. TCRdb re-analysed the 5' RACE reads in MiXCR, keeping a single row per CDR3 protein. The data show about 55,000 distinct CDR3 sequences, roughly 9.5% seen once. Sequences were obtained from PBMCs or a T cell subset sorted from them (not recorded which). These receptors all stem from a man younger than 35 who had mild COVID-19 (a few samples of this study predate the infection). Cell type and time point are not known.

This clonotype has a handful of counts. The rearrangement joins TRBV12-3 or TRBV12-4 to TRBJ2-3; possible D gene TRBD2, 6 bases. V was pared by 0 bases and J by 2 bases, with 18 bases between. The CDR3 is made up of 18 amino acids. DNA of the CDR3: TGTGCCAGCAGTTTAGCGCGGGGAGCCACCCCGGACACAGATACGCAGTATTTT. Translated, it gives CASSLARGATPDTDTQYF.

The sample holds a few counts of this clonotype. This chain connects TRBV6-2 or TRBV6-3 to TRBJ1-1; D is unclear. This CDR3 is 13 amino acids long. V was shortened by 4 bases and J by 5 bases, with 11 bases between the two germline ends. Germline assignment: CDR1 MNHEY and CDR2 SVGEGT. CDR3 region: CASSSGPWTEAFF. CDR3 nucleotides: TGTGCCAGCAGTTCAGGTCCATGGACTGAAGCTTTCTTT.

This clonotype has ten or more counts. The chain is built from TRBV20-1 and TRBJ2-7; 10 positions agree with TRBD1. Germline V gene lookup returns CDR1 DFQATT and CDR2 SNEGSKA (reference sequence). The CDR3 sequence is 17 residues long. Losses at the gene ends were 3 bases for V and 6 bases for J; bases not matched to a gene: 17. The CDR3 bases are TGCAGTGCTAGCCTCCTGGGTTTGGGACAGGGGAGCTCCGAGCAGTACTTC. Translated, it gives CSASLLGLGQGSSEQYF.

The V gene is TRBV7-2, the J gene TRBJ2-1; 8 bases align to TRBD2. With V trimmed by 1 base and J by 14 bases, 7 bases remained unmatched. CDR3 length: 13 residues. Germline loops: CDR1 SGHTA, CDR2 FQGNSA. CDR3 in DNA: TGTGCCAGCAGCTTAGGGGGGACTAGGCCTAAGTTCTTC. This translates into CASSLGGTRPKFF.

This clonotype was counted only a few times. The chain is built from TRBV5-6 and TRBJ2-7, with unresolved D. This CDR3 spans 12 amino acids. Trimming removed 0 bases from V and 4 bases from J, with 5 bases in between. CDR1 and CDR2 from the germline V gene are SGHDT and YYEEEE. CDR3 protein: CASSLGAYEQYV. As DNA, the CDR3 is TGTGCCAGCAGCTTGGGCGCGTACGAGCAGTACGTC.

This clonotype was seen only a few times. This rearrangement joins TRBV6-2 or TRBV6-3 to TRBJ2-3; 7 bases fit TRBD2. V lost 7 bases, J lost 1 base, and 5 bases stayed unmatched. The CDR3 loop spans 14 amino acids. Germline V gives CDR1 MNHEY, CDR2 SVGEGT. Here the CDR3 reads CASTSGGGTDTQYF. For the CDR3, the DNA is TGTGCCAGCACCAGTGGGGGGGGCACAGATACGCAGTATTTT.

The V call is TRBV12-3 or TRBV12-4, the J call TRBJ1-1; D not certain. This CDR3 has 14 amino acids. Trimming took 5 bases from V and 2 from J, leaving 12 bases between them. As DNA, the CDR3 is TGTGCCAGCAGTACTACAGATACTAACACTGAAGCTTTCTTT. Translation: CASSTTDTNTEAFF.

This clonotype was observed at least ten times. The chain links TRBV5-1 to TRBJ2-6, with 7 bases fitting TRBD2. This CDR3 contains 16 residues. V lost 5 bases to trimming and J lost 2 bases; unmatched junction nucleotides: 7. The V gene's germline CDR1 is SGHRS and CDR2 YFSETQ. The CDR3 loop is CASSTGGSTGANVLTF. In DNA, the CDR3 is TGCGCCAGCAGTACCGGGGGGAGCACTGGGGCCAACGTCCTGACTTTC.

This clonotype was seen more than once but under ten times. V and J are TRBV20-1 and TRBJ2-3, with 12 nucleotides matching TRBD2. Losses at the gene ends were 8 bases for V and 4 bases for J; bases not matched to a gene: 13. Germline V lookup: CDR1 DFQATT, CDR2 SNEGSKA (reference sequence). The CDR3 contains 16 residues. This chain's CDR3 is CSSILPGLAGADTQYF. The CDR3 bases are TGCAGTTCCATACTCCCGGGACTAGCGGGCGCAGATACGCAGTATTTT.

This clonotype was seen repeatedly, ten times or more. V usage is TRBV7-2 and J usage is TRBJ2-7; D not certain. CDR1 and CDR2 (germline): SGHTA, FQGNSA. The CDR3 is made up of 13 amino acids. Trimming shortened V by 1 base and J by 5 bases, and 9 bases separated the two germline ends. The CDR3 DNA follows: TGTGCCAGCAGCTTAGTGGATAGGGACGAGCAGTACTTC. This encodes CASSLVDRDEQYF.

This clonotype has just a few counts. The CDR3: CASSLRTGDSPLHF. The CDR3 DNA reads as TGTGCCAGCAGCTTGAGGACAGGGGATTCACCCCTCCACTTT. V is TRBV7-2 and J is TRBJ1-6; 9 nucleotides align to TRBD1. This CDR3 spans 14 amino acids. Trimming cost V 3 bases and J 8 bases; bases outside gene matches: 2. Germline-derived CDR1 and CDR2 are SGHTA and FQGNSA.

V is TRBV6-2 or TRBV6-3 and J is TRBJ2-1, with 11 bases identical to TRBD2. V lost 4 bases and J lost 9; bases outside the gene matches: 5. Germline V gene sequence: CDR1 MNHEY, CDR2 SVGEGT. The CDR3 totals 14 residues. Written as DNA, the CDR3 is TGTGCCAGCAGTTTTAGCGGGGGGGCCATTGAGCAGTTCTTC. This gives the protein CASSFSGGAIEQFF.

This CDR3 reads CSVGGSTGTDTQYF. The DNA of the CDR3 is TGCAGCGTTGGGGGGTCGACGGGCACAGATACGCAGTATTTT. This chain links TRBV29-1 with TRBJ2-3; perhaps D is TRBD1 or TRBD2 (5 bases each). CDR1 and CDR2 (germline): SQVTM, ANQGSEA. V shed 4 bases and J shed 1 base, with 12 bases lying between them. This CDR3 contains 14 residues.

The chain combines TRBV11-2 with TRBJ1-6, with TRBD1 identical over 8 bases. From germline, CDR1 is SGHAT and CDR2 FQNNGV. CDR3 length equals 19 residues. Trimming cost V 6 bases and J 7 bases; bases outside gene matches: 20. The CDR3 DNA reads as TGTGCCAGCAGACAGACCTCCCTACTGGGACAGGCGGGGAATTCACCCCTCCACTTT. This codes for CASRQTSLLGQAGNSPLHF.

A few counts support this clonotype. The chain carries TRBV24-1 and TRBJ1-1; D is perhaps TRBD1 (6 bases). V was clipped by 3 bases and J by 6 bases, with 13 bases between them. This CDR3 is built from 14 residues. Germline CDR1 reads KGHDR; CDR2 reads SFDVKD. CDR3 in DNA: TGTGCCACCAGTGATGGGGGGGCGAGGGCTGAAGCTTTCTTT. Encoded protein: CATSDGGARAEAFF.

This clonotype has more than one count but fewer than ten. The rearrangement uses TRBV7-2 and TRBJ1-5; D is possibly TRBD1 (5 bases). The CDR3 covers 15 residues. The germline V and J ends were trimmed by 4 bases and 4 bases, with 14 bases remaining between them. The germline V gene encodes CDR1 SGHTA and CDR2 FQGNSA. CDR3 nucleotide sequence: TGTGCCAGCAGCTCCGGGACCCCGGGGAATCAGCCCCAGCATTTT. Encoded protein: CASSSGTPGNQPQHF.

This clonotype was counted ten times or more. This chain connects TRBV7-9 to TRBJ2-3; D tentatively reads TRBD1 or TRBD2 (5 bases each). The germline CDR1 and CDR2 sequences are SEHNR and FQNEAQ (reference sequence). Trimming shortened V by 6 bases and J by 0 bases, and 16 bases separated the two germline ends. This CDR3 region has 16 residues. The CDR3 nucleotides read TGTGCCAGCAGTACCCTTTCGGGACGTAGCACAGATACGCAGTATTTT. It is translated as CASSTLSGRSTDTQYF. The full variable domain, in which reference TRBV7-9 and TRBJ2-3 provide the parts outside the CDR3, is DTGVSQNPRHKITKRGQNVTFRCDPISEHNRLYWYRQTLGQGPEFLTYFQNEAQLEKSRLLSDRFSAERPKGSFSTLEIQRTEQGDSAMYLCASSTLSGRSTDTQYFGPGTRLTVL.